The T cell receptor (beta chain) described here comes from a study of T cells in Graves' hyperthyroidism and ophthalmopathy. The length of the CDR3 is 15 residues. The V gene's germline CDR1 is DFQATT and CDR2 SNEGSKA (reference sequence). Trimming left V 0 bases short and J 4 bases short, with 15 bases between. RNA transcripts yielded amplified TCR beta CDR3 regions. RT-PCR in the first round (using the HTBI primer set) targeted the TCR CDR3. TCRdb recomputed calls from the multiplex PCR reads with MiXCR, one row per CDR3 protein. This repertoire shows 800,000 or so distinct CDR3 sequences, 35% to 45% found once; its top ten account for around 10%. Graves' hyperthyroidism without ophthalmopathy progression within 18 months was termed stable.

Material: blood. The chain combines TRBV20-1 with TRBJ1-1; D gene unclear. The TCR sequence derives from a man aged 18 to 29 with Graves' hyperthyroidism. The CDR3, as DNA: TGCAGTGCTAGAGACATGAGAGGGATGGGCACTGAAGCTTTCTTT. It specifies CSARDMRGMGTEAFF.